A selection of T cell receptor beta chains follows, all from one sample in a study of T cell responses to AZD1222 COVID-19 vaccine. Repertoires were generated with immunoSEQ multiplex PCR, while TCRdb's copy carries only in-frame clones and drops some. The table has around 150,000 clones, 80% to 95% seen once. The sequences come from peripheral blood, collected 28 days after the second AZD1222 dose. These receptors originate from an adult who received the AZD1222 COVID-19 vaccine. Each CDR3 is given with its conserved first and last residue. A D gene is named only where the DNA matches it firmly. For some rows the clone size is stated as once, few or many, or as a class when expanded; others skip it.

clone size	D gene	V gene	J gene	CDR3 DNA	CDR3 protein
NA	NA	TRBV25-1	TRBJ1-2	TGTGCCAGCAGTGAATGGGGTGTGGTACAGGGAGATAACTATGGCTACACCTTC	CASSEWGVVQGDNYGYTF
NA	NA	TRBV7-3	TRBJ2-3	TGTGCCAGCAGCCGGGGGACCCACGGGGTAGATACGCAGTATTTT	CASSRGTHGVDTQYF
once	TRBD1	TRBV28	TRBJ1-2	TGTGCCAGCAGTTCTCGGACAGGGAATGGCTACACCTTC	CASSSRTGNGYTF
NA	NA	TRBV10-1	TRBJ1-1	TGCGCCAGCAGTGAGTCGGGGTTAGGTAATAGTGAAGCTTTCTTT	CASSESGLGNSEAFF
NA	NA	TRBV19	TRBJ1-2	TGTGCCAGTAGTATAGACTCGCAGAACTATGGCTACACCTTC	CASSIDSQNYGYTF
NA	TRBD1	TRBV27	TRBJ1-2	TGTGCCAGCAGTATGACAGGGGTAGGAGGCTACACCTTC	CASSMTGVGGYTF
NA	NA	TRBV9	TRBJ2-3	TGTGCCAGCAGCGCCGATTATGGTACGCAGTATTTT	CASSADYGTQYF
NA	NA	TRBV9	TRBJ2-3	TGTGCCAGCAGCGTCCGGTACGGGGGCACAGATACGCAGTATTTT	CASSVRYGGTDTQYF
NA	NA	TRBV5-1	TRBJ2-3	TGCGCCAGCAGCTTAACCGGGCCAGATACGCAGTATTTT	CASSLTGPDTQYF
NA	TRBD2	TRBV5-1	TRBJ2-7	TGCGCCAGCACCCCCCCGGGACTAGCGGGAGGCGAGCAGTACTTC	CASTPPGLAGGEQYF
NA	NA	TRBV5-1	TRBJ2-1	TGCGCCAGCAGCCCCTCGGAGTCTAGCGCCTACAATGAGCAGTTCTTC	CASSPSESSAYNEQFF
NA	NA	TRBV27	TRBJ2-1	TGTGCCAGCAGTTTAAGAGACAGCCCGCTCAATGAGCAGTTCTTC	CASSLRDSPLNEQFF
NA	NA	TRBV15	TRBJ1-5	TGTGCCACCAGCAGAGTAAGCGGGGTCAATCAGCCCCAGCATTTT	CATSRVSGVNQPQHF
few	NA	TRBV2	TRBJ1-1	TGTGCCAGCAGCCAGACGGATGAAGCTTTCTTT	CASSQTDEAFF
NA	NA	TRBV10-1	TRBJ2-3	TGCGCCAGCAGTGAGTCGACGTGGGGTGGCACAGATACGCAGTATTTT	CASSESTWGGTDTQYF
NA	NA	TRBV5-4	TRBJ1-2	TGTGCCAGCAGCTCCGGGACACAGAACTATGGCTACACCTTC	CASSSGTQNYGYTF
NA	TRBD1	TRBV4-1	TRBJ1-2	TGCGCCAGCAGCCAAGGGACAGGCGATCAAGGTGGCTACACCTTC	CASSQGTGDQGGYTF
NA	TRBD1	TRBV6-5	TRBJ1-2	TGTGCCAGCAGTTACCTCGGGACAGGGGGCAGCTATGGCTACACCTTC	CASSYLGTGGSYGYTF
once	TRBD1	TRBV5-4	TRBJ2-5	TGTGCCAGCAGACGGACAGGGGGCTCCCCAGAGACCCAGTACTTC	CASRRTGGSPETQYF
NA	TRBD1	TRBV29-1	TRBJ1-5	TGCAGCGTTGGGGGACAGGGGGAGAATCAGCCCCAGCATTTT	CSVGGQGENQPQHF
NA	NA	TRBV5-4	TRBJ1-1	TGTGCCAGCAGCTTGGCGAGGGGCCAGAACACTGAAGCTTTCTTT	CASSLARGQNTEAFF
NA	NA	TRBV5-1	TRBJ1-1	TGCGCCAGCAGCTTGGTTCCAGGGAAGACTGAAGCTTTCTTT	CASSLVPGKTEAFF
few	TRBD1	TRBV6-4	TRBJ2-2	TGTGCCAGCAGAGACATAGACAGGGCCGGGGAGCTGTTTTTT	CASRDIDRAGELFF
NA	NA	TRBV7-9	TRBJ2-5	TGTGCCAGCAGCTTAGATAGGGCACGCCAAGAGACCCAGTACTTC	CASSLDRARQETQYF
NA	NA	TRBV5-6	TRBJ1-2	TGTGCCAGCACCCTCGGGGCGATCGTCGGTGGCTACACCTTC	CASTLGAIVGGYTF
NA	TRBD1	TRBV28	TRBJ2-5	TGTGCCAGCAGCGAGACACCGGGACAGCAAGAGACCCAGTACTTC	CASSETPGQQETQYF
NA	TRBD1	TRBV5-1	TRBJ2-3	TGCGCCAGCAGCCCGGGGACAGGGGGCACAGATACGCAGTATTTT	CASSPGTGGTDTQYF
NA	NA	TRBV9	TRBJ1-3	TGTGCCAGCAGCATAAGTGAGCAGAACCAACTAGGAAACACCATATATTTT	CASSISEQNQLGNTIYF
NA	NA	TRBV7-3	TRBJ2-3	TGTGCCAGCAGCCCGATCGCAGGATTTAGCACAGATACGCAGTATTTT	CASSPIAGFSTDTQYF
NA	NA	TRBV2	TRBJ2-5	TGTGCCAGCAGTGAAACAGAGGAGACCCAGTACTTC	CASSETEETQYF
NA	NA	TRBV27	TRBJ1-1	TGTGCCAGCAGTTTCCAAGATAGGATCGGACATGAAGCTTTCTTT	CASSFQDRIGHEAFF
NA	NA	TRBV2	TRBJ2-7	TGTGCCAGCAGTGAATCTTTTCTCTCCTACGAGCAGTACTTC	CASSESFLSYEQYF
once	NA	TRBV5-4	TRBJ1-2	TGTGCCAGCAGCTTGGGTCAGGGAAGAGACTATGGCTACACCTTC	CASSLGQGRDYGYTF
NA	TRBD2	TRBV27	TRBJ2-2	TGTGCCAGCAGTTTTCAGGGTACCGTGGGGAGGGCGAACACCGGGGAGCTGTTTTTT	CASSFQGTVGRANTGELFF
NA	NA	TRBV4-2	TRBJ2-1	TGTGCCAGCAGCCAAGTTGGTCTCTCTAGCTCCTACAATGAGCAGTTCTTC	CASSQVGLSSSYNEQFF
NA	NA	TRBV20-1	TRBJ1-5	TGCAGTGCTAGTCGAGGGGAGTGGGAAGCGAACCAGCCCCAGCATTTT	CSASRGEWEANQPQHF
NA	NA	TRBV2	TRBJ1-1	TGTGCCAGCAGTGAGGGAATCATAGGTGAAGCTTTCTTT	CASSEGIIGEAFF
NA	TRBD2	TRBV9	TRBJ2-5	TGTGCCAGCAGCTTGGAAGGACTAGCTGCAGAGACCCAGTACTTC	CASSLEGLAAETQYF
NA	NA	TRBV19	TRBJ2-7	TGTGCCAGTAGTATATCCGGGGGTGGGTCCTACGAGCAGTACTTC	CASSISGGGSYEQYF
NA	NA	TRBV5-4	TRBJ2-3	TGTGCCAGCAGCTTGGTCGTAAACCCTAGCACAGATACGCAGTATTTT	CASSLVVNPSTDTQYF
NA	NA	TRBV5-3	TRBJ2-4	TGTGCCAGAAGCCTGGAACCCGAACCCAAAAACATTCAGTACTTC	CARSLEPEPKNIQYF
NA	NA	TRBV5-1	TRBJ2-3	TGCGCCAGCACCACTAGTCCCCAAACAGATACGCAGTATTTT	CASTTSPQTDTQYF
NA	TRBD1	TRBV25-1	TRBJ1-1	TGTGCCAGCAGTGAGAGGACAGGGATCACTGAAGCTTTCTTT	CASSERTGITEAFF
NA	NA	TRBV7-3	TRBJ2-7	TGTGCCAGCAGCTTACTACAGGGTTACGAGCAGTACTTC	CASSLLQGYEQYF
NA	TRBD2	TRBV9	TRBJ2-3	TGTGCCAGCAGCGTAGGTGGGGACTATTCGGATACGCAGTATTTT	CASSVGGDYSDTQYF
NA	NA	TRBV13	TRBJ2-2	TGTGCCAGCAGCCCCCCGGGGGGCAGATACACCGGGGAGCTGTTTTTT	CASSPPGGRYTGELFF
NA	NA	TRBV27	TRBJ1-2	TGTGCCAGCAGTTTATACAGGGTCCCCTCAACGGATGGCTACACCTTC	CASSLYRVPSTDGYTF
NA	NA	TRBV5-4	TRBJ2-1	TGTGCCAGCAGCTTGGCCGGTGGCAATGAGCAGTTCTTC	CASSLAGGNEQFF
NA	NA	TRBV19	TRBJ2-1	TGTGCCAGTAGTATAGCTGGCGGCAGTACCTACAATGAGCAGTTCTTC	CASSIAGGSTYNEQFF
NA	NA	TRBV6-5	TRBJ1-2	TGTGCCAGCAACCCCTCTGAGGGGACTTGGGGCTACACCTTC	CASNPSEGTWGYTF